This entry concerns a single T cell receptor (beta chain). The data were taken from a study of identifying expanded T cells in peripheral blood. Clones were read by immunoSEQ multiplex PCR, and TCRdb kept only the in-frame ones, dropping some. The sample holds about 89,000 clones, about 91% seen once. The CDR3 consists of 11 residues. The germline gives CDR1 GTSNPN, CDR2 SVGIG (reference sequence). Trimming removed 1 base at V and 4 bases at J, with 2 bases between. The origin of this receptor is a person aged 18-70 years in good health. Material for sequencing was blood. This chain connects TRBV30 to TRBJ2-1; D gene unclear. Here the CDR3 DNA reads TGTGCCTGGAGTGAATACAATGAGCAGTTCTTC. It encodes CAWSEYNEQFF.